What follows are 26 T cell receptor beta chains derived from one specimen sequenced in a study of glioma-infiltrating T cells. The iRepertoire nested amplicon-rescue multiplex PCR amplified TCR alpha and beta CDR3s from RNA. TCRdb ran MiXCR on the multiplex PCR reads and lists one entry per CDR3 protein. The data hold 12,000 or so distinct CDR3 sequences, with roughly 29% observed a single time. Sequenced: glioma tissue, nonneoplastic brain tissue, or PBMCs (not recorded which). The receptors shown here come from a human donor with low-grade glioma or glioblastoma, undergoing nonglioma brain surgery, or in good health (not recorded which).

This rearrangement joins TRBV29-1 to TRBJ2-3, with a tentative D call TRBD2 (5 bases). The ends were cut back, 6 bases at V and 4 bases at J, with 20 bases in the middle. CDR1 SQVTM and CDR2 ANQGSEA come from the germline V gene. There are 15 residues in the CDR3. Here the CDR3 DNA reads TGCAGCGTCGAAAACTTCCTCCGGGGTTCAGATACGCAGTATTTT. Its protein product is CSVENFLRGSDTQYF.

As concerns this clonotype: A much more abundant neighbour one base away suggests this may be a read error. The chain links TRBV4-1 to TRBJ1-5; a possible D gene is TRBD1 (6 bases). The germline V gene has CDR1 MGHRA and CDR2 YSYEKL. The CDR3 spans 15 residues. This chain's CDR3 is CASSLRGGVEQPQHF. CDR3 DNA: TGTGCCAGCAGCTTAAGGGGGGGGGTCGAGCAGCCCCAGCATTTT.

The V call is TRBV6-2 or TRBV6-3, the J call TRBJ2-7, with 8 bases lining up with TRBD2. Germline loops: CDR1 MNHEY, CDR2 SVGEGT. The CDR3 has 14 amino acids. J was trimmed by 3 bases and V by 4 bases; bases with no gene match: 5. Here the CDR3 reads CASSSGTRDYEQYF. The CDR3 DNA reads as TGTGCCAGCAGTTCCGGGACTAGGGACTACGAGCAGTACTTC.

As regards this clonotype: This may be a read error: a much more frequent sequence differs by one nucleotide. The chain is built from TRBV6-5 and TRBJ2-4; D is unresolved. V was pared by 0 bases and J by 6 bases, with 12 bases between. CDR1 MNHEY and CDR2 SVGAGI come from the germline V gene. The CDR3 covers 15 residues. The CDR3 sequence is CASSYSQRLVNIQYF. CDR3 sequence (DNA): TGTGCCAGCAGTTACTCCCAGAGATTGGTAAACATTCAGTACTTC.

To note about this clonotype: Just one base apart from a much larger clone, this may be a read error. CDR3 region: CASSPGNSSSYEQYF. CDR3 DNA: TGTGCCAGCAGTCCGGGGAATTCTAGCTCCTACGAGCAGTACTTC. The gene calls are TRBV6-2 or TRBV6-3 and TRBJ2-7; D may be TRBD2 (5 bases). Germline CDR1 MNHEY, CDR2 SVGEGT. The CDR3 runs to 15 residues. Deletions cut 5 bases from V and 0 bases from J, with 14 bases between.

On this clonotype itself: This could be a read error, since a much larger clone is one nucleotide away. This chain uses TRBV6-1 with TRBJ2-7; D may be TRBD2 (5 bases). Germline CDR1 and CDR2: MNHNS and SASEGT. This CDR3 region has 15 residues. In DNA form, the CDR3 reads TGTGCCAGCGCTTCGCTCTGGACTGCTGTCTACGAGCAGTGCTTC. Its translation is CASASLWTAVYEQCF.

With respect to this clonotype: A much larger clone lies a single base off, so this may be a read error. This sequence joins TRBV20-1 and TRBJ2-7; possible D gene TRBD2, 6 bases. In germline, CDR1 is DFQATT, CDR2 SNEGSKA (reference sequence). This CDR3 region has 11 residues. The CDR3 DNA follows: TGCAGTCGCGTGGGAGGCTACGAGAAGTACTTC. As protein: CSRVGGYEKYF.

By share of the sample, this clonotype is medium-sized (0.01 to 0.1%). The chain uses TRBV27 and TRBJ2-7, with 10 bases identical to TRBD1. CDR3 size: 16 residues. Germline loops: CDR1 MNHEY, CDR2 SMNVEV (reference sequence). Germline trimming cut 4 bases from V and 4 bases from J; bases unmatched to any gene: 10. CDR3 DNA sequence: TGTGCCAGCAGTTCCACCGGGACAGGGGTTGTGTACGAGCAGTACTTC. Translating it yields CASSSTGTGVVYEQYF.

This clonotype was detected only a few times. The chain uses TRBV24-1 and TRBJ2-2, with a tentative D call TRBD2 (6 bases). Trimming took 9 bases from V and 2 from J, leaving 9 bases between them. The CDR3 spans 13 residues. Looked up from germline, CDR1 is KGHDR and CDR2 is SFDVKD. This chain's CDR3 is CATLEGNTGELFF. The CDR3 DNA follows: TGTGCCACCCTGGAGGGAAACACCGGGGAGCTGTTTTTT.

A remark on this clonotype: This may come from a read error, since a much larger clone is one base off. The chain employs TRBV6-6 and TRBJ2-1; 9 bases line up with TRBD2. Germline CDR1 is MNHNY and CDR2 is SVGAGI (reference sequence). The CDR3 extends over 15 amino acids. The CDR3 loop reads CSSRDGLAGYNEQFF. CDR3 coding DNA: TGTTCCAGCAGGGACGGCCTAGCGGGATACAATGAGCAGTTCTTC.

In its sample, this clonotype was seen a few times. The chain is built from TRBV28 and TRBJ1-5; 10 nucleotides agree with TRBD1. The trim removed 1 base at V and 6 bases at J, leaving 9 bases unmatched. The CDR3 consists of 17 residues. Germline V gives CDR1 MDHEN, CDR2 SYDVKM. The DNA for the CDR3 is TGTGCCAGCAGTTTATTTTGGGACAGGGGATTCGGTCAGCCCCAGCATTTT. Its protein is CASSLFWDRGFGQPQHF.

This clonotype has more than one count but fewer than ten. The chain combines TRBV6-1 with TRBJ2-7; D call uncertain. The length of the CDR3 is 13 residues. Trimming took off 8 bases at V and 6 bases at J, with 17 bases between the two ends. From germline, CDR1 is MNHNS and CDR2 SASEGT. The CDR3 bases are TGTGCCAGCGTCAGACAACCACGGTCCGAGCAGTACTTC. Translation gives CASVRQPRSEQYF.

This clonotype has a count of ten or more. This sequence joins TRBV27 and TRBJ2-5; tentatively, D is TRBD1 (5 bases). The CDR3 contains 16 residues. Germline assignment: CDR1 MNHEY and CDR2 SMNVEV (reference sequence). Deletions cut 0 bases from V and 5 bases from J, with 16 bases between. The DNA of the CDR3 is TGTGCCAGCAGTTTATCACCCGTTGCAGGGTTCGAGACCCAGTACTTC. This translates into CASSLSPVAGFETQYF.

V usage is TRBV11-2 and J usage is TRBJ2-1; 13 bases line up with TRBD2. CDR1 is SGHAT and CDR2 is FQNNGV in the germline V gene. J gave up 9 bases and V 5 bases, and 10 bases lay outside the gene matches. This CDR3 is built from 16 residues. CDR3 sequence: CASSPGLAGNRGEQFF. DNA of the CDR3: TGTGCCAGCAGCCCGGGACTAGCGGGAAACCGGGGTGAGCAGTTCTTC.

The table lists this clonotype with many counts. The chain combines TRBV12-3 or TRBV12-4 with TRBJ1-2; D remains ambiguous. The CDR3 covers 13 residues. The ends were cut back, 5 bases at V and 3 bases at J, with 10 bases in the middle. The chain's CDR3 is CASSITDDYGYTF. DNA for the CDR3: TGTGCCAGCAGTATTACAGACGACTATGGCTACACCTTC.

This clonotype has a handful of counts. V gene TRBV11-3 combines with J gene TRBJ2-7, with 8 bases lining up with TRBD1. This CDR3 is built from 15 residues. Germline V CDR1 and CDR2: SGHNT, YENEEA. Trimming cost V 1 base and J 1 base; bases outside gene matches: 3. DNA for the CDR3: TGTGCCAGCAGCTTAGCCGACAGGGGATCCTACGAGCAGTACTTC. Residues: CASSLADRGSYEQYF.

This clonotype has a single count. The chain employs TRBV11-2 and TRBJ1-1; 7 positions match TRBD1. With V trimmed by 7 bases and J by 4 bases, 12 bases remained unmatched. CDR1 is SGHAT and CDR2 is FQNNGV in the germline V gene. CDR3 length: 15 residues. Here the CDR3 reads CASTYRTGMSTEAFF. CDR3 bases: TGTGCCAGCACCTACCGGACAGGAATGAGCACTGAAGCTTTCTTT.

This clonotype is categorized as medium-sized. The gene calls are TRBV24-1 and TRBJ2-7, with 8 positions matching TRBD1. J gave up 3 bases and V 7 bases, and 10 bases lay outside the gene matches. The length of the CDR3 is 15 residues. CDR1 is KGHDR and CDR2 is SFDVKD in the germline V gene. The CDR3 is CATRVPTGAHYEQYF. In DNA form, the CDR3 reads TGTGCCACCAGAGTACCGACAGGGGCGCACTACGAGCAGTACTTC.

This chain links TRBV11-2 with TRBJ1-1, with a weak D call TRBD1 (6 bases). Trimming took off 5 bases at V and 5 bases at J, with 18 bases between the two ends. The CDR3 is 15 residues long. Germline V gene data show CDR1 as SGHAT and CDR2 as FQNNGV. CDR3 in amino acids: CASSPTQQGGTEAFF. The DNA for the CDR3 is TGTGCCAGCAGCCCAACCCAACAGGGTGGGACTGAAGCTTTCTTT.

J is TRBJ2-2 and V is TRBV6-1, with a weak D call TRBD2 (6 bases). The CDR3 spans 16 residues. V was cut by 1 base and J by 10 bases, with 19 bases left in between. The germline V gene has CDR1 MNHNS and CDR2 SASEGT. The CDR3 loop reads CASSEGFRTNGEELFF. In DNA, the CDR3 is TGTGCCAGCAGTGAAGGTTTTCGGACTAATGGCGAGGAGCTGTTTTTT.

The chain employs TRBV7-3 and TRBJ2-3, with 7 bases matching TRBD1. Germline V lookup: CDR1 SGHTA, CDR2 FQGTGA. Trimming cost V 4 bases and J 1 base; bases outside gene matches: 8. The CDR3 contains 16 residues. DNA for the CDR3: TGTGCCAGCAGCTCCCGACCTACAGGGGGCACAGATACGCAGTATTTT. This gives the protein CASSSRPTGGTDTQYF.

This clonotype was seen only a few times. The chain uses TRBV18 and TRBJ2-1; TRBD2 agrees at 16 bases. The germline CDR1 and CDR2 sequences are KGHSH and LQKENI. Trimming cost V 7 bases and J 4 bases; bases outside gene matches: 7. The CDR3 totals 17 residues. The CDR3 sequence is CASLPGLAGGPYNEQFF. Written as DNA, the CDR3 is TGTGCCAGCTTACCGGGACTAGCGGGAGGGCCGTACAATGAGCAGTTCTTC.

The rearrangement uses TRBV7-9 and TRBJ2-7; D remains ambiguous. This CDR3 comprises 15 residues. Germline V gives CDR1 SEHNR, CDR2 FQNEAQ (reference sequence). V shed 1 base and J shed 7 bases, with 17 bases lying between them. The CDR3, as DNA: TGTGCCAGCAGCTTAGGGTCTGGGTTCGTTGAGGAGCAGTACTTC. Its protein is CASSLGSGFVEEQYF.

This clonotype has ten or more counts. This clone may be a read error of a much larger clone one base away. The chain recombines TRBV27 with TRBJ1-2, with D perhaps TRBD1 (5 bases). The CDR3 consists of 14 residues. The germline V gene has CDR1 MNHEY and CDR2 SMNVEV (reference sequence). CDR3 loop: CASSLTALNYGYAF. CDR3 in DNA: TGTGCCAGCAGTCTGACAGCTTTAAACTATGGCTACGCCTTC.

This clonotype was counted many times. The CDR3: CASSPIGSRSYEQYF. Here the CDR3 DNA reads TGTGCCAGCAGTCCAATAGGGAGTAGATCCTACGAGCAGTACTTC. V is TRBV12-3 or TRBV12-4 and J is TRBJ2-7, with a weak D call TRBD2 (5 bases). This CDR3 is built from 15 residues. V shed 5 bases and J shed 1 base, with 15 bases lying between them.

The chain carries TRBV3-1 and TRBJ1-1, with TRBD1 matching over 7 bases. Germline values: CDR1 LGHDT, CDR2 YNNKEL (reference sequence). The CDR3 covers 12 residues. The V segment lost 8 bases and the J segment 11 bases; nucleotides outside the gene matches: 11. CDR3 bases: TGTGCCAGCTCCCTTACAGGGGTTGGGGCTTTCTTT. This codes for CASSLTGVGAFF.